These 19 T cell receptor beta chains came from one sample sequenced in a study of tumor and adjacent non-tumor tissue in lung cancer. Three rounds of nested PCR, following a modified ARM-PCR protocol, produced the TCRbeta library. TCRdb called the multiplex PCR reads again in MiXCR, with one record for every CDR3 protein. The sample has 90,000 to 110,000 distinct CDR3 sequences, roughly three fifths seen once. RNA was extracted from bulk tissue without any cell sorting. More than 3 cm separated this lung sample from the edge of the tumor. The sample was distant non-tumor lung tissue. These receptors were collected from a man aged 60-69 years with non-small cell lung cancer.

As regards this clonotype: This clone may be a read error of a much larger clone one base away. This chain joins TRBV6-1 and TRBJ2-5; TRBD1 is a possible D gene (5 bases). The CDR3 consists of 14 residues. Per the germline V gene, CDR1 is MNHNS and CDR2 is SASEGT. The CDR3, as DNA: TGTGCCAGCAGTGTTGAGACAGCCGAAGAGACCCATTACTTC. It yields the protein CASSVETAEETHYF.

Concerning this clonotype: A much larger clone lies one base from this, so it may be a read error. J is TRBJ1-2 and V is TRBV12-3 or TRBV12-4, with 7 bases identical to TRBD1. Germline trimming cut 5 bases from V and 8 bases from J; bases unmatched to any gene: 11. CDR3 size: 14 residues. The CDR3 loop is CASSNRGSDQGYTF. In nucleotides, the CDR3 is TGTGCCAGCAGTAACAGGGGATCAGATCAGGGCTACACCTTC.

With respect to this clonotype: The CDR3 does not end in the conserved phenylalanine or tryptophan, so this is likely a read error. The DNA is left out, because the CDR3 cannot be placed on it with certainty; the CDR3 is given as TCRdb lists it. The CDR3 reads CASMPGTGAMFI. The chain links TRBV12-3 or TRBV12-4 to TRBJ2-1; the table's D call, TRBD1, has no DNA check behind it. The CDR3 is 12 amino acids long, termini counted.

About this clonotype: A much larger clone differs from this one at a single base, so this may be a read error. The V gene is TRBV20-1, the J gene TRBJ2-7, with D tentatively TRBD2 (5 bases). Germline CDR1 DFQATT, CDR2 SNEGSKA (reference sequence). The CDR3 runs 15 residues. This CDR3 is CIARDGRAPLGEQYF. The CDR3 DNA follows: TGCATTGCTAGAGACGGGCGGGCCCCCTTAGGGGAGCAGTACTTC.

The V gene is TRBV24-1, the J gene TRBJ2-3; 7 nucleotides agree with TRBD2. The V gene end was trimmed by 1 base and the J gene end by 2 bases; junction bases not matched to a gene: 5. Germline-derived CDR1 and CDR2 are KGHDR and SFDVKD. This CDR3 region has 16 residues. CDR3 coding DNA: TGTGCCACCAGTGATTTAAAGACTAGCATCACAGATACGCAGTATTTT. Its translation: CATSDLKTSITDTQYF.

About this clonotype: At one end the junction does not follow the germline gene, possibly because of a read error. The V and J genes are TRBV6-2 or TRBV6-3 and TRBJ2-1; D is unresolved. Per the germline V gene, CDR1 is MNHEY and CDR2 is SVGEGT. There are 12 residues in the CDR3. CDR3 sequence: CASSPTANEQFF. DNA of the CDR3: TGTGCCAGCAGTCCGACCGCTAATGAGCAATTCTTC.

This clonotype has at least ten counts. This chain links TRBV12-3 or TRBV12-4 with TRBJ2-7; D may be TRBD2 (6 bases). The CDR3 spans 18 residues. Trimming stripped 6 bases from V and 0 bases from J, with 24 bases between. The CDR3: CASSFLSFSSASSYEQYF. The CDR3 DNA sequence: TGTGCCAGCAGCTTCCTTAGTTTTTCTAGCGCCAGCTCCTACGAGCAGTACTTC.

The chain couples TRBV11-3 to TRBJ2-3; no firm D call. Trimming removed 5 bases from V and 3 bases from J, with 12 bases in between. This CDR3 comprises 14 residues. Looked up from germline, CDR1 is SGHNT and CDR2 is YENEEA. In DNA, the CDR3 is TGTGCCAGCAGCGACCGACCGAGTACAGATACGCAGTATTTT. It yields the protein CASSDRPSTDTQYF.

Of note for this clonotype: A read error may produce the germline difference seen at one junction end. CDR3 bases: TGTGCTAGCAGTTACCAGAGCTCCAACGAGCAGTACTTC. As protein: CASSYQSSNEQYF. The rearrangement uses TRBV6-2 or TRBV6-3 and TRBJ2-7; D is unclear. CDR1 and CDR2 from the germline V gene are MNHEY and SVGEGT. The CDR3 is made up of 13 amino acids.

Remarks on this clonotype: The junction does not match germline at one end; this may be a read error. The J gene is TRBJ2-7, the V gene TRBV10-3, with a tentative D call TRBD2 (6 bases). Germline loops: CDR1 ENHRY, CDR2 SYGVKD. The CDR3 is 11 amino acids. CDR3 loop: CAFSKGPGLFF. The CDR3 DNA reads TGTGCCTTCAGCAAAGGGCCGGGACTCTTTTTC.

At least ten counts were recorded for this clonotype. The V gene is TRBV25-1, the J gene TRBJ2-3; possibly TRBD1 for D (5 bases). This CDR3 region has 15 residues. V gave up 2 bases and J gave up 0 bases, with 9 bases separating them. The germline CDR1 and CDR2 sequences are MGHDK and SYGVNS. The CDR3 reads CASSEIDRSTDTQYF. CDR3 DNA: TGTGCCAGCAGTGAAATCGACAGAAGCACAGATACGCAGTATTTT.

This clonotype came up once. This rearrangement joins TRBV11-3 to TRBJ2-2; D gene ambiguous. Germline V gene sequence: CDR1 SGHNT, CDR2 YENEEA. V shed 5 bases and J shed 5 bases, with 6 bases lying between them. The CDR3 runs to 12 residues. The CDR3 DNA reads as TGTGCCAGCAGCGAACCGACCGGGGAGCTGTTTTTT. This translates into CASSEPTGELFF.

This clonotype has ten or more counts. The chain carries TRBV4-1 and TRBJ2-5, with D possibly being TRBD1 (6 bases). Trimming pared 0 bases from V and 4 bases from J, leaving 12 bases between. Germline CDR1 reads MGHRA; CDR2 reads YSYEKL. The CDR3 contains 15 residues. CDR3 loop: CASSQDGGSLETQYF. The CDR3 nucleotides read TGCGCCAGCAGCCAAGATGGGGGCAGCTTAGAGACCCAGTACTTC.

With regard to this clonotype: Relative to the germline gene, one junction end is altered; a read error may explain this. The chain recombines TRBV12-3 or TRBV12-4 with TRBJ1-1; maybe TRBD1 (6 bases). The CDR3 runs 15 residues. DNA of the CDR3: TGTGCCAACAGTGAGACAGGAGGCGCGGACACTGAAGCTTTCTTT. Protein product: CANSETGGADTEAFF.

Note on this clonotype: One end of the junction fails to match germline, which may point to a read error. The CDR3 region has the DNA TGCAGTGCTAGAGATGGGGACCTTTACAATGAGCACTTCTTC. This encodes CSARDGDLYNEHFF. The chain recombines TRBV20-1 with TRBJ2-1; D tentatively fits TRBD1 or TRBD2 (5 bases each). CDR1 and CDR2 from the germline V gene are DFQATT and SNEGSKA (reference sequence). This CDR3 is built from 14 residues.

Worth noting for this clonotype: The junction differs from germline at one of its ends, possibly a read error. The chain couples TRBV11-1 to TRBJ2-2; 9 nucleotides agree with TRBD1. Germline values: CDR1 SGHAT, CDR2 FQDESV (reference sequence). This CDR3 has 14 amino acids. CDR3 sequence: CASSRDRDHGELFF. The CDR3 nucleotides read TGTGCCAGCAGCCGGGACAGGGATCACGGGGAGTTGTTTTTC.

The rearrangement links TRBV5-1 to TRBJ2-1, with D unclear. Germline V lookup: CDR1 SGHRS, CDR2 YFSETQ. Trimming removed 4 bases at V and 7 bases at J, with 15 bases between. The CDR3 runs 14 residues. The CDR3 sequence: CASSLVQVANEQFF. The CDR3 DNA is TGCGCCAGCAGCCTCGTGCAGGTCGCGAATGAGCAGTTCTTC.

For this clonotype: A much larger clone differs from this one at a single base, so this may be a read error. The chain joins TRBV20-1 to TRBJ2-3; 8 bases match TRBD2. Germline V lookup: CDR1 DFQATT, CDR2 SNEGSKA (reference sequence). The CDR3 totals 15 residues. CDR3 residues: CSATDREGGIDMQYF. The CDR3 region has the DNA TGCAGTGCGACGGATCGGGAGGGGGGTATAGATATGCAGTATTTT.

At least ten counts were recorded for this clonotype. This chain uses TRBV4-2 with TRBJ2-3; the match to TRBD1 covers 7 bases. The V segment lost 0 bases and the J segment 1 base; nucleotides outside the gene matches: 7. The CDR3 length is 17 residues. The germline V gene has CDR1 LGHNA and CDR2 YNFKEQ. The DNA for the CDR3 is TGTGCCAGCAGCCAAGATCGACAGGGTATAGGCACAGATACGCAGTATTTT. Translating gives CASSQDRQGIGTDTQYF.